Following are 31 T cell receptor beta chains from one sample sequenced in a study of blood T cells in healthy people across ages. A second PCR of 7 to 11 cycles used a sample-barcoded 5' primer and a J-beta primer mix. TCRdb ran MiXCR on the 5' RACE reads and lists one entry per CDR3 protein. Of 1.5 million to 2 million distinct CDR3 sequences listed, 28% are singletons. Specimen: blood. The receptors originated from a woman aged 25 to 39 in good health.

The rearrangement links TRBV12-3 or TRBV12-4 to TRBJ2-1; 13 bases agree with TRBD2. The length of the CDR3 is 14 residues. J lost 11 bases, V lost 3 bases, and 4 bases had no gene match. The CDR3 region has the DNA TGTGCCAGCAGTTTGGGGACTAGCGGGATCAAGCAGTTCTTC. Protein product: CASSLGTSGIKQFF.

A word on this clonotype: One junction end does not reproduce the germline sequence, and a read error may be involved. This rearrangement joins TRBV4-1 to TRBJ2-5; D perhaps matches TRBD1 (5 bases). Germline assignment: CDR1 MGHRA and CDR2 YSYEKL. The CDR3 is 15 amino acids. CDR3 in DNA: TGCACCAGCAGCTTGGAGAGTACAGGCATAGAGACCCAGTACTTC. Protein: CTSSLESTGIETQYF.

This clonotype has only a few counts. The rearrangement joins TRBV7-2 to TRBJ2-5, with 8 bases that match TRBD1. V dropped 0 bases and J dropped 4; count of bases not matched to a gene: 7. Germline values: CDR1 SGHTA, CDR2 FQGNSA. CDR3 size: 16 residues. Here the CDR3 reads CASSLAGQAVGETQYF. DNA for the CDR3: TGTGCCAGCAGCTTAGCGGGACAGGCTGTAGGAGAGACCCAGTACTTC.

The genes are TRBV5-4 and TRBJ2-2; TRBD1 matches at 9 bases. Per germline, CDR1 SGHNT and CDR2 YYREEE (reference sequence). The CDR3 totals 16 residues. The V segment lost 3 bases and the J segment 7 bases; nucleotides outside the gene matches: 10. The CDR3 here is CASSSQIQGAGGELFF. The CDR3 nucleotides are TGTGCCAGCAGCTCTCAGATACAGGGGGCGGGCGGGGAGCTGTTTTTT.

The rearrangement uses TRBV7-6 and TRBJ2-3; D might be TRBD1 (8 bases). The V gene lost 4 bases and the J gene lost 5 bases, with 13 bases spanning the gap. This CDR3 region has 14 residues. Germline assignment: CDR1 SGHVS and CDR2 FNYEAQ. DNA for the CDR3: TGTGCCAGCAGCTCCCACAGGGGGGGAGATACGCAGTATTTT. The encoded protein is CASSSHRGGDTQYF.

This clonotype was seen repeatedly, ten times or more. The chain couples TRBV7-2 to TRBJ1-2; D ambiguous. V was cut by 1 base and J by 5 bases, with 11 bases left in between. In germline, CDR1 is SGHTA, CDR2 FQGNSA. The CDR3 contains 14 residues. Written as DNA, the CDR3 is TGTGCCAGCAGCTTAGACGGAAGTCCTTATGGCTACACCTTC. Translating gives CASSLDGSPYGYTF.

This clonotype was counted between two and nine times. A read error may explain this, as a much larger clone is one base away. The gene calls are TRBV5-1 and TRBJ2-6; TRBD1 is a possible D gene (5 bases). The CDR3 totals 14 residues. CDR1 is SGHRS, CDR2 YFSETQ, per germline. The CDR3 is CASIETSGANVRTF. CDR3 coding DNA: TGCGCCAGCATCGAAACCTCTGGGGCCAACGTCCGGACTTTC.

This chain connects TRBV12-3 or TRBV12-4 to TRBJ2-7, with D possibly being TRBD1 or TRBD2 (6 bases each). This CDR3 has 13 amino acids. Between the trimmed V and J ends, which lost 2 bases and 6 bases, there was a span of 11 bases. CDR3 DNA sequence: TGTGCCAGCAGTTTAATCAGGGGAGGCGAGCAGTACTTC. This translates into CASSLIRGGEQYF.

This clonotype was recorded many times. The rearrangement joins TRBV15 to TRBJ2-6; tentative D call: TRBD2 (5 bases). The V and J ends lost 1 base and 2 bases respectively, with 9 bases between them. This CDR3 has 16 residues. Germline loops: CDR1 LNHNV, CDR2 YYDKDF (reference sequence). The CDR3 DNA sequence: TGTGCCACCAGCAGAGTAAGAGGGCCTGGGGCCAACGTCCTGACTTTC. Amino acids: CATSRVRGPGANVLTF.

Only a few counts were recorded for this clonotype. This chain connects TRBV7-8 to TRBJ2-6; D is undetermined. The CDR3 loop spans 16 amino acids. V lost 6 bases, J lost 2 bases, and 14 bases lay in between. Germline CDR1 and CDR2: SGHVS and FQNEAQ. CDR3 coding DNA: TGTGCCAGCAGGTTAAACTTCCCGGCTGGGGCCAACGTCCTGACTTTC. The encoded protein is CASRLNFPAGANVLTF.

This clonotype was seen at least ten times. The V call is TRBV29-1, the J call TRBJ2-5, with no clear D. Trimming removed 7 bases from V and 5 bases from J, with 17 bases in between. Germline assignment: CDR1 SQVTM and CDR2 ANQGSEA. CDR3 size: 13 residues. CDR3 sequence (DNA): TGCAGCGGACGCCCGAGGTTTGTTGAGACCCAGTACTTC. It encodes CSGRPRFVETQYF.

This chain links TRBV12-3 or TRBV12-4 with TRBJ2-3; 9 positions agree with TRBD2. This CDR3 is 17 amino acids long. The junction had 5 bases not matched to a gene; V was cut back by 1 base and J by 0 bases. CDR3 DNA sequence: TGTGCCAGCAGTTTAGGGCGTAGCGGGAGCAGCACAGATACGCAGTATTTT. Translation: CASSLGRSGSSTDTQYF.

The chain has TRBV10-3 and TRBJ2-3; weak D call: TRBD2 (5 bases). The CDR3 is made up of 13 amino acids. Looked up from germline, CDR1 is ENHRY and CDR2 is SYGVKD. V dropped 10 bases and J dropped 7 bases, with 18 bases sitting between them. CDR3 residues: CATKEGSLNTQYF. CDR3 sequence (DNA): TGTGCCACTAAAGAGGGCTCTCTGAATACGCAGTATTTT.

This clonotype was seen repeatedly, ten times or more. This chain connects TRBV15 to TRBJ2-5; the match to TRBD1 covers 9 bases. Germline V gene data show CDR1 as LNHNV and CDR2 as YYDKDF (reference sequence). The CDR3 runs 16 residues. V shed 3 bases and J 5 bases; nucleotides not matched to a gene: 10. The CDR3 loop is CATSRSPRDREETQYF. The CDR3 DNA is TGTGCCACCAGCAGGAGCCCTCGGGACAGGGAGGAGACCCAGTACTTC.

This clonotype turned up a few times. The genes are TRBV9 and TRBJ2-7, with D tentatively TRBD1 or TRBD2 (6 bases each). The CDR3 runs to 15 residues. V was shortened by 4 bases and J by 3 bases, with 17 bases between the two germline ends. Germline V gene data show CDR1 as SGDLS and CDR2 as YYNGEE. The CDR3: CASSPAGGSYYEQYF. The CDR3 DNA reads TGTGCCAGCAGCCCCGCCGGGGGCAGCTACTACGAGCAGTACTTC. Filled out from reference TRBV9 and TRBJ2-7, the complete variable domain reads DSGVTQTPKHLITATGQRVTLRCSPRSGDLSVYWYQQSLDQGLQFLIQYYNGEERAKGNILERFSAQQFPDLHSELNLSSLELGDSALYFCASSPAGGSYYEQYFGPGTRLTVT.

This clonotype was observed at least ten times. The chain recombines TRBV7-9 with TRBJ2-7; 8 bases fit TRBD1. Trimming cost V 3 bases and J 3 bases; bases outside gene matches: 4. The CDR3 totals 14 residues. In germline, CDR1 is SEHNR, CDR2 FQNEAQ (reference sequence). Written as DNA, the CDR3 is TGTGCCAGCAGCTTGACCGGGACAGGCTACGAGCAGTACTTC. Its translation: CASSLTGTGYEQYF.

The chain has TRBV21-1 and TRBJ1-5; whether TRBD1, the table's D call, matches the DNA was not checked. TRBV21-1 is noted as a pseudogene. CDR3 length: 17 amino acids. Written as DNA, the CDR3 is TGTGCCAGCAGCAAAGAGGGAGACAGGGAGGTCAATCAGCCCCAGCATTTT. This encodes CASSKEGDREVNQPQHF.

A few counts support this clonotype. CDR3 sequence: CASSPASGTGGSYNEQFF. The CDR3, as DNA: TGCGCCAGCAGTCCGGCTTCTGGGACAGGTGGGTCCTACAATGAGCAGTTCTTC. This chain joins TRBV10-1 and TRBJ2-1; 8 bases are shared with TRBD1. CDR3 length equals 18 residues. Trimming took 5 bases from V and 1 from J; bases not matched to a gene: 13. The germline CDR1 and CDR2 sequences are WNHNN and SYGVQD (reference sequence).

This clonotype occurred many times. This chain links TRBV6-6 with TRBJ2-5, with a weak D call TRBD2 (6 bases). Trimming took off 6 bases at V and 3 bases at J, with 11 bases between the two ends. Germline V CDR1 and CDR2: MNHNY, SVGAGI (reference sequence). The CDR3 totals 13 residues. The CDR3 DNA follows: TGTGCCAGCAGCTATAGCGGAGAAGAGACCCAGTACTTC. Translation: CASSYSGEETQYF.

This clonotype was counted only a few times. The J gene is TRBJ2-1, the V gene TRBV7-9; possibly TRBD2 for D (6 bases). Per the germline V gene, CDR1 is SEHNR and CDR2 is FQNEAQ (reference sequence). The CDR3 runs to 17 residues. Trimming shortened V by 7 bases and J by 3 bases, and 22 bases separated the two germline ends. CDR3 amino acids: CASTPWASALVYNEQFF. For the CDR3, the DNA is TGTGCCAGCACCCCCTGGGCTAGCGCATTGGTCTACAATGAGCAGTTCTTC.

This chain uses TRBV7-2 with TRBJ2-3; tentatively, D is TRBD1 (6 bases). Germline CDR1 is SGHTA and CDR2 is FQGNSA. With 7 bases removed from V and 0 bases from J, the gap between germline ends came to 17 bases. The CDR3 totals 16 residues. The CDR3 nucleotides are TGTGCCAGCACCACGAGCAGTGGGGGCAGCACAGATACGCAGTATTTT. Protein sequence: CASTTSSGGSTDTQYF.

This clonotype was counted at least ten times. The rearrangement joins TRBV20-1 to TRBJ2-6; tentative D call: TRBD2 (5 bases). CDR3 size: 18 residues. From germline, CDR1 is DFQATT and CDR2 SNEGSKA (reference sequence). With 0 bases removed from V and 0 bases from J, the gap between germline ends came to 15 bases. The CDR3, as DNA: TGCAGTGCTAGAGATCACGGCGGGCTAAGCTCTGGGGCCAACGTCCTGACTTTC. Translating gives CSARDHGGLSSGANVLTF.

In DNA form, the CDR3 reads TGTGCCAGCTGGAGACAGGCGGTTGTAAACATTCAGTACTTC. It encodes CASWRQAVVNIQYF. The chain links TRBV7-2 to TRBJ2-4, with D perhaps TRBD1 (6 bases). V was shortened by 8 bases and J by 6 bases, with 17 bases between the two germline ends. The CDR3 sequence is 14 residues long. Germline V gene lookup returns CDR1 SGHTA and CDR2 FQGNSA.

The chain recombines TRBV3-1 with TRBJ1-4; D is undetermined. Trimming left V 8 bases short and J 3 bases short, with 10 bases between. In germline, CDR1 is LGHDT, CDR2 YNNKEL (reference sequence). CDR3 length: 13 residues. The CDR3 reads CASSGFANEKLFF. The CDR3 DNA follows: TGTGCCAGCTCGGGGTTCGCTAATGAAAAACTGTTTTTT. The full variable domain, with the rest looked up from reference TRBV3-1 and TRBJ1-4, is DTAVSQTPKYLVTQMGNDKSIKCEQNLGHDTMYWYKQDSKKFLKIMFSYNNKELIINETVPNRFSPKSPDKAHLNLHINSLELGDSAVYFCASSGFANEKLFFGSGTQLSVL.

The sample holds many counts of this clonotype. The chain links TRBV12-3 or TRBV12-4 to TRBJ2-4, with 13 nucleotides matching TRBD2. V shed 6 bases, J shed 7 bases, and the junction held 6 bases outside the gene matches. The CDR3 consists of 15 residues. Here the CDR3 DNA reads TGTGCCAGCAGCTTCACTAGCGGGAGGGCCAACATTCAGTACTTC. It translates to CASSFTSGRANIQYF.

This clonotype was counted a few times. V usage is TRBV20-1 and J usage is TRBJ2-5; 7 bases are a match to TRBD1. The germline V gene has CDR1 DFQATT and CDR2 SNEGSKA (reference sequence). The CDR3 has 16 residues. The V gene end was trimmed by 6 bases and the J gene end by 1 base; junction bases not matched to a gene: 14. DNA for the CDR3: TGCAGTGCGCCGCGGTTGGCAGGGGGTGCCCAAGAGACCCAGTACTTC. Translating gives CSAPRLAGGAQETQYF.

This clonotype has a handful of counts. The rearrangement uses TRBV20-1 and TRBJ1-6, with 7 positions matching TRBD1. This CDR3 contains 12 residues. The V segment lost 4 bases and the J segment 13 bases; nucleotides outside the gene matches: 7. The germline CDR1 and CDR2 sequences are DFQATT and SNEGSKA (reference sequence). CDR3 sequence: CSAIRQGGPLHF. Written as DNA, the CDR3 is TGCAGTGCTATCCGACAGGGAGGGCCCCTCCACTTT.

The chain couples TRBV2 to TRBJ2-3; 7 bases are a match to TRBD2. The CDR3 is 15 amino acids. The ends lost 3 bases at V and 2 bases at J; junction bases unmatched: 5. Germline V gene lookup returns CDR1 SNHLY and CDR2 FYNNEI. CDR3 sequence reads: CASSEASGYTDTQYF. CDR3 nucleotides: TGTGCCAGCAGTGAGGCTAGCGGCTACACAGATACGCAGTATTTT.

This chain connects TRBV20-1 to TRBJ2-1, with 9 nucleotides matching TRBD1. From germline, CDR1 is DFQATT and CDR2 SNEGSKA (reference sequence). The length of the CDR3 is 15 residues. Trimming removed 6 bases from V and 2 bases from J; junction bases left unmatched: 8. The CDR3 reads CSAPVRTGAYNEQFF. The CDR3 DNA reads TGCAGTGCACCCGTCCGGACAGGGGCCTACAATGAGCAGTTCTTC.

This clonotype was counted only a few times. The chain joins TRBV29-1 to TRBJ1-1; possibly TRBD1 for D (5 bases). CDR3 length: 14 amino acids. Germline lookup yields CDR1 SQVTM and CDR2 ANQGSEA. Trimming cost V 5 bases and J 0 bases, with 13 bases left between them. CDR3 sequence (DNA): TGCAGCGTTCTTTGGGGCAATCTGAACACTGAAGCTTTCTTT. Translation: CSVLWGNLNTEAFF.

This clonotype came up a few times. The V gene is TRBV12-3 or TRBV12-4, the J gene TRBJ1-1, with 7 bases fitting TRBD1. The V gene end was trimmed by 4 bases and the J gene end by 4 bases; junction bases not matched to a gene: 9. The CDR3 runs 15 residues. DNA for the CDR3: TGTGCCAGCAGTTCCGACAGGGTCGGAAGCACTGAAGCTTTCTTT. This gives the protein CASSSDRVGSTEAFF.